The present T cell receptor beta chain was sequenced within a study of blood T cell repertoires in COVID-19. Whole-study context: Sample material is recorded as cDNA or gDNA derived from T cells, B-cell-depleted T cells, or PBMCs.

In the original processing: Amplification from reference gene primers served as the basis for estimated nucleated cell counts. Clones were sequenced by immunoSEQ multiplex PCR, and TCRdb holds only the in-frame ones, with some missing. The V and J calls and clone size come from that table; D and trimming were worked out from the DNA. The data hold some 62,000 clones, with approximately 90% observed a single time. Sequenced sample: peripheral blood. The receptor was isolated from a woman aged 80 or over with acute or convalescent COVID-19.

CDR3 DNA: TGCGCCAGCAGCTTGCGGGACAGAACTAATGAAAAACTGTTTTTT. Translating it yields CASSLRDRTNEKLFF. The genes are TRBV5-1 and TRBJ1-4, with TRBD1 matching over 7 bases. Germline trimming cut 1 base from V and 1 base from J; bases unmatched to any gene: 1. In germline, CDR1 is SGHRS, CDR2 YFSETQ. This CDR3 region has 15 residues.